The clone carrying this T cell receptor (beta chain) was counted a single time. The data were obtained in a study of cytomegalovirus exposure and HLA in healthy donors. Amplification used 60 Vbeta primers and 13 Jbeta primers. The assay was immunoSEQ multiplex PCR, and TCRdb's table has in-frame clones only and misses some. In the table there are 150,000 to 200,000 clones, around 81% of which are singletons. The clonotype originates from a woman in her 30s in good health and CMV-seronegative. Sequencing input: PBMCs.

CDR3 nucleotides: TGTGCCAGCAGTTTTCCCCCCACCTACGAGCAGTACTTC. Its protein product is CASSFPPTYEQYF. The chain joins TRBV27 to TRBJ2-5; D unresolved. The J call could be wrong; TRBJ2-7 is a better fit for the DNA end. The CDR3 is made up of 13 amino acids. Germline V gene lookup returns CDR1 MNHEY and CDR2 SMNVEV (reference sequence).